The clone carrying this T cell receptor beta chain was observed a handful of times. Its antigen is still unknown. This specimen comes from a study of T cell repertoires in cytomegalovirus infection. Germline-derived CDR1 and CDR2 are MNHEY and SVGAGI. V shed 0 bases and J shed 7 bases, with 10 bases lying between them. The CDR3 is 15 residues long. TCRdb re-called the reads with MiXCR, one entry per CDR3 protein. The sample holds 650,000 to 900,000 distinct CDR3 sequences, approximately 32% seen once. Whole-study findings and limits: In two of eight donors, the top clonotype was HLA-C-restricted CMV-specific.

The V gene is TRBV6-5, the J gene TRBJ1-6; D is perhaps TRBD1 (6 bases). The source is a human donor in good health (CMV status not recorded). Some clones in this sample may be carry-over from other donors' samples. This specimen was cultured CD8+ T cells from PBMCs, taken from culture after CMV antigen stimulation. The CDR3: CASSYSTGRNSPLHF. CDR3 bases: TGTGCCAGCAGTTACTCCACAGGGAGGAATTCACCCCTCCACTTT.